Listed below are T cell receptor beta chains from one sample, sequenced in a study of shared clonotypes between healthy human individuals. Produced via immunoSEQ multiplex PCR; TCRdb's table is partial and in-frame only. In the table there are a few million clones, more than 80% of which are singletons. Sequenced: naive CD4+ T cells from PBMCs. The receptors originated from a man younger than 30 in good health. Some clones in this sample may be carry-over from other donors' samples. CDR3s include the opening cysteine and the closing phenylalanine or tryptophan. A D gene is named only where the DNA matches it firmly. Rows give clone size only sometimes, using once, few, many, or a class for an expanded clone.

J: TRBJ2-1; D: TRBD2; size: NA; V: TRBV5-1; DNA: TGCGCCAGCAGCTTGAAACTAGCGGGAGCCAATGAGCAGTTCTTC; CDR3: CASSLKLAGANEQFF
J: TRBJ2-3; D: NA; size: NA; V: TRBV28; DNA: TGTGCCAGCAGTTCTGGGACCGAAGTGGATACGCAGTATTTT; CDR3: CASSSGTEVDTQYF
J: TRBJ2-1; D: TRBD2; size: NA; V: TRBV4-2; DNA: TGTGCCAGCAGCCAGAGTCCCCTAGCGGGGAGCTCCTACAATGAGCAGTTCTTC; CDR3: CASSQSPLAGSSYNEQFF
J: TRBJ1-1; D: NA; size: few; V: TRBV7-9; DNA: TGTGCCAGCAGCTCCCTTGGGTCGAACACTGAAGCTTTCTTT; CDR3: CASSSLGSNTEAFF
J: TRBJ2-3; D: NA; size: NA; V: TRBV9; DNA: TGTGCCAGCAGCTTGACAGGGACTTCGGGCACAGATACGCAGTATTTT; CDR3: CASSLTGTSGTDTQYF
J: TRBJ1-2; D: NA; size: NA; V: TRBV2; DNA: TGTGCCAGCAGTGGGACAGAAGTCTATGGCTACACCTTC; CDR3: CASSGTEVYGYTF
J: TRBJ1-3; D: NA; size: NA; V: TRBV29-1; DNA: TGCAGCGTTGTCGGGGGCGACACCATATATTTT; CDR3: CSVVGGDTIYF
J: TRBJ1-2; D: TRBD1; size: NA; V: TRBV5-1; DNA: TGCGCCAGCAGCTCCGACTTACAGGGGGGTAGTGGCTACACCTTC; CDR3: CASSSDLQGGSGYTF
J: TRBJ2-2; D: NA; size: NA; V: TRBV5-1; DNA: TGCGCCAGCAGCTTGGCTACAGGGTTTACCGGGGAGCTGTTTTTT; CDR3: CASSLATGFTGELFF
J: TRBJ2-5; D: NA; size: NA; V: TRBV4-3; DNA: TGCGCCAGCAGCCAAGATGGGGCAGGGGAAGAGACCCAGTACTTC; CDR3: CASSQDGAGEETQYF
J: TRBJ2-1; D: TRBD1; size: NA; V: TRBV18; DNA: TGTGCCAGCTCAGTACAGGGGGCGGGTGATGAGCAGTTCTTC; CDR3: CASSVQGAGDEQFF
J: TRBJ2-7; D: TRBD2; size: NA; V: TRBV7-3; DNA: TGTGCCAGCAGCTTAAAGGGGACTAGCGGGAACTACGAGCAGTACTTC; CDR3: CASSLKGTSGNYEQYF
J: TRBJ2-3; D: TRBD1; size: NA; V: TRBV11-2; DNA: TGTGCCAGCAGCTATGACAGGGAGTTGACAGATACGCAGTATTTT; CDR3: CASSYDRELTDTQYF
J: TRBJ1-1; D: TRBD1; size: NA; V: TRBV28; DNA: TGTGCCAGCAGTCCACAGGGGAGGAAGAACACTGAAGCTTTCTTT; CDR3: CASSPQGRKNTEAFF
J: TRBJ2-1; D: NA; size: NA; V: TRBV28; DNA: TGTGCCAGCAGTTTATGGGAAGGGGGTAATGAGCAGTTCTTC; CDR3: CASSLWEGGNEQFF
J: TRBJ1-1; D: NA; size: NA; V: TRBV6-1; DNA: TGTGCCAGCGACCGGGATTTGTTTGACACTGAAGCTTTCTTT; CDR3: CASDRDLFDTEAFF
J: TRBJ2-7; D: TRBD1; size: NA; V: TRBV4-1; DNA: TGCGCCAGCAGCCGACTGGGGACAGGGGGATCCTACGAGCAGTACTTC; CDR3: CASSRLGTGGSYEQYF
J: TRBJ2-5; D: NA; size: NA; V: TRBV18; DNA: TGTGCCAGCTCACCACTCAGAGAGACCCAGTACTTC; CDR3: CASSPLRETQYF
J: TRBJ1-2; D: NA; size: NA; V: TRBV4-1; DNA: TGCGCCAGCACCCCGCTCGAACAGGGCTCCTATGGCTACACCTTC; CDR3: CASTPLEQGSYGYTF
J: TRBJ2-3; D: TRBD2; size: NA; V: TRBV7-2; DNA: TGTGCCAGCAGCCTAAGGGGACTAGCGGGAGAAGATACGCAGTATTTT; CDR3: CASSLRGLAGEDTQYF
J: TRBJ2-4; D: NA; size: NA; V: TRBV30; DNA: TGTGCCTGGGCACCAGGGGCGGACATTCAGTACTTC; CDR3: CAWAPGADIQYF
J: TRBJ1-4; D: NA; size: NA; V: TRBV15; DNA: TGTGCCACCAGCAGGGGGGATATCGGAAAACTGTTTTTT; CDR3: CATSRGDIGKLFF
J: TRBJ1-2; D: NA; size: NA; V: TRBV5-6; DNA: TGTGCCAGCAGCTTGGTGGGCAGGAGAAACTATGGCTACACCTTC; CDR3: CASSLVGRRNYGYTF
J: TRBJ2-2; D: NA; size: NA; V: TRBV28; DNA: TGTGCCAGCAGTTTATTATCAGGGGCCGGCGGGGAGCTGTTTTTT; CDR3: CASSLLSGAGGELFF
J: TRBJ2-1; D: NA; size: NA; V: TRBV7-3; DNA: TGTGCCAGCAGTCCCATGAGGGGCTCCTACAATGAGCAGTTCTTC; CDR3: CASSPMRGSYNEQFF
J: TRBJ2-3; D: NA; size: once; V: TRBV7-8; DNA: TGTGCCAGCAGCTTATTCAGGAGCACAGATACGCAGTATTTT; CDR3: CASSLFRSTDTQYF
J: TRBJ2-2; D: NA; size: NA; V: TRBV6-5; DNA: TGTGCCAGCAGTTACCGTGGACCCGGCGGGGAGCTGTTTTTT; CDR3: CASSYRGPGGELFF
J: TRBJ2-3; D: NA; size: once; V: TRBV6-4; DNA: TGTGCCAGCAGTGGATTCGCGGGAGATACGCAGTATTTT; CDR3: CASSGFAGDTQYF
J: TRBJ2-5; D: TRBD1; size: NA; V: TRBV28; DNA: TGTGCCAGCGGATTTCTATCCGGGACAGGGTTAGAGACCCAGTACTTC; CDR3: CASGFLSGTGLETQYF
J: TRBJ2-1; D: TRBD1; size: NA; V: TRBV6-5; DNA: TGTGCCAGCTTAGGGCCGGCACAGGGGGTAAATGAGCAGTTCTTC; CDR3: CASLGPAQGVNEQFF
J: TRBJ2-1; D: TRBD2; size: NA; V: TRBV28; DNA: TGTGCCAGCAGTTTAGGCGGGAGGGGCAATGAGCAGTTCTTC; CDR3: CASSLGGRGNEQFF
J: TRBJ2-2; D: NA; size: NA; V: TRBV6-5; DNA: TGTGCCAGCTCTCCGGGGCACCGGGACGGGGAGCTGTTTTTT; CDR3: CASSPGHRDGELFF
J: TRBJ1-5; D: NA; size: once; V: TRBV11-2; DNA: TGTGCCAGCAGCTGGTCCGGGGGGCAACAGCCCCAGCATTTT; CDR3: CASSWSGGQQPQHF
J: TRBJ2-5; D: NA; size: NA; V: TRBV5-1; DNA: TGCGCCAGCAGCTTGGGAAACTCAGATGGGGAGACCCAGTACTTC; CDR3: CASSLGNSDGETQYF
J: TRBJ2-2; D: NA; size: NA; V: TRBV9; DNA: TGTGCCAGCAGCGTAGTAGAAGTAACCGGGACCGGGGAGCTGTTTTTT; CDR3: CASSVVEVTGTGELFF
J: TRBJ1-6; D: NA; size: NA; V: TRBV7-6; DNA: TGTGCCAGCAGCTTAGTCCCGGGACCAAATTCACCCCTCCACTTT; CDR3: CASSLVPGPNSPLHF
J: TRBJ2-5; D: TRBD1; size: NA; V: TRBV10-3; DNA: TGTGCCATCAGTGAGGGGGACAGGGGAGAGACCCAGTACTTC; CDR3: CAISEGDRGETQYF
J: TRBJ2-1; D: TRBD2; size: NA; V: TRBV7-2; DNA: TGTGCCAGCAGCTTAGACCTAGCGGGTGAGCAGTTCTTC; CDR3: CASSLDLAGEQFF
J: TRBJ1-1; D: NA; size: NA; V: TRBV19; DNA: TGTGCCAGTAGTACTTGGACAGATAGAAACCCATTCGCTTTCTTT; CDR3: CASSTWTDRNPFAFF
J: TRBJ2-3; D: TRBD1; size: NA; V: TRBV28; DNA: TGTGCCAGCAGTTTATCTGGGACAGGGGGCACAGATACGCAGTATTTT; CDR3: CASSLSGTGGTDTQYF